This passage covers 21 T cell receptor beta chains from one sample sequenced in a study of blood T cell repertoires in COVID-19. The table came from immunoSEQ multiplex PCR; TCRdb's copy has only in-frame clones and leaves some out. Among about 180,000 clones listed, about 86% were seen once. Sequences were obtained from peripheral blood. Source of these receptors: a young woman with active or convalescent COVID-19.

The V call is TRBV4-2, the J call TRBJ1-2; the D gene is possibly TRBD1 (5 bases). From germline, CDR1 is LGHNA and CDR2 YNFKEQ. The CDR3 extends over 16 amino acids. The V end lost 0 bases, the J end lost 5 bases, and 16 bases lay between the germline ends. CDR3 coding DNA: TGTGCCAGCAGCCAAGATCACGGGGGAAACTATTATGGCTACACCTTC. Its translation is CASSQDHGGNYYGYTF.

This rearrangement joins TRBV11-3 to TRBJ2-7; 8 positions agree with TRBD1. This CDR3 comprises 16 residues. Germline V gene sequence: CDR1 SGHNT, CDR2 YENEEA. The ends lost 1 base at V and 1 base at J; junction bases unmatched: 6. The CDR3 coding sequence is TGTGCCAGCAGCTTAGGTACGGGACAGGCTTCCTACGAGCAGTACTTC. It codes for CASSLGTGQASYEQYF.

This clone showed up just a few times. The chain is built from TRBV5-1 and TRBJ1-1; D is undetermined. Germline-derived CDR1 and CDR2 are SGHRS and YFSETQ. The CDR3 runs to 15 residues. V was shortened by 2 bases and J by 2 bases, with 13 bases between the two germline ends. The CDR3 nucleotides read TGCGCCAGCAGCTTCGGGTCCTTAGATAACACTGAAGCTTTCTTT. Translated: CASSFGSLDNTEAFF. The full variable domain, its missing parts supplied by reference TRBV5-1 and TRBJ1-1, is KAGVTQTPRYLIKTRGQQVTLSCSPISGHRSVSWYQQTPGQGLQFLFEYFSETQRNKGNFPGRFSGRQFSNSRSEMNVSTLELGDSALYLCASSFGSLDNTEAFFGQGTRLTVV.

The V call is TRBV5-1, the J call TRBJ2-7; weak D call: TRBD1 (5 bases). V shed 4 bases and J shed 0 bases, with 20 bases lying between them. Germline CDR1 is SGHRS and CDR2 is YFSETQ. The length of the CDR3 is 17 residues. Here the CDR3 DNA reads TGCGCCAGCAGCCCCGTCGGCGCAGGGAAGGGCTCCTACGAGCAGTACTTC. Protein product: CASSPVGAGKGSYEQYF.

Note on this clone: Other DNA sequences within the sample encode an identical CDR3. This rearrangement joins TRBV15 to TRBJ1-1, with D hard to call. V lost 0 bases to trimming and J lost 5 bases, with 4 bases between them. Per the germline V gene, CDR1 is LNHNV and CDR2 is YYDKDF (reference sequence). The CDR3 consists of 12 residues. CDR3 in amino acids: CATSRDRTEAFF. CDR3 nucleotides: TGTGCCACCAGCAGAGATCGGACTGAAGCTTTCTTT.

The chain carries TRBV6-6 and TRBJ1-2; 7 bases match TRBD1. This CDR3 contains 15 residues. CDR1 MNHNY and CDR2 SVGAGI come from the germline V gene (reference sequence). V was pared by 3 bases and J by 6 bases, with 10 bases of the junction left unmatched. CDR3 protein: CASSYSGQTGDGYTF. CDR3 sequence (DNA): TGTGCCAGCAGTTATTCGGGACAGACGGGAGATGGCTACACCTTC.

The V gene is TRBV5-1, the J gene TRBJ1-5; D is undetermined. Trimming cost V 4 bases and J 3 bases, with 17 bases left between them. The CDR3 totals 16 residues. CDR1 and CDR2 (germline): SGHRS, YFSETQ. The CDR3 nucleotides are TGCGCCAGCAGCCCGGGTGGAGGGAACTTCAATCAGCCCCAGCATTTT. Residues: CASSPGGGNFNQPQHF.

This clone has a handful of counts. V is TRBV14 and J is TRBJ2-1; 13 nucleotides match TRBD2. J was trimmed by 6 bases and V by 4 bases; bases with no gene match: 9. Germline values: CDR1 SGHDN, CDR2 FVKESK. CDR3 length: 17 amino acids. CDR3 region: CASSLRGLAGFSNEQFF. CDR3 bases: TGTGCCAGCAGCCTCAGGGGACTAGCGGGATTCAGCAATGAGCAGTTCTTC.

The CDR3 sequence: CASPSPGQINYGYTF. DNA of the CDR3: TGCGCCAGCCCTTCTCCGGGACAAATTAACTATGGCTACACCTTC. This chain uses TRBV5-1 with TRBJ1-2; possibly TRBD1 for D (6 bases). The CDR3 is 15 amino acids. Looked up from germline, CDR1 is SGHRS and CDR2 is YFSETQ. The V and J ends lost 7 bases and 1 base respectively, with 17 bases between them.

The gene calls are TRBV27 and TRBJ1-6; no clear D. Trimming left V 10 bases short and J 9 bases short, with 7 bases between. The length of the CDR3 is 10 residues. Germline assignment: CDR1 MNHEY and CDR2 SMNVEV (reference sequence). The CDR3 spells CATGGSPLHF. For the CDR3, the DNA is TGTGCCACCGGAGGTTCACCCCTCCACTTT.

The genes are TRBV12-3 or TRBV12-4 and TRBJ1-2; D is uncertain. V was trimmed by 6 bases and J by 4 bases, leaving 9 bases between them. The CDR3 consists of 12 residues. CDR3 in amino acids: CASSPGSYGYTF. In DNA, the CDR3 is TGTGCCAGCAGCCCGGGGAGCTATGGCTACACCTTC.

The rearrangement links TRBV7-2 to TRBJ2-1; 13 nucleotides align to TRBD2. This CDR3 has 18 residues. The germline V gene encodes CDR1 SGHTA and CDR2 FQGNSA. After removal of 1 base from V and 7 bases from J, the junction contained 10 bases not matched to a gene. The CDR3 here is CASSLDRGGLAGANEQFF. CDR3 nucleotides: TGTGCCAGCAGCTTAGACAGGGGTGGACTAGCGGGAGCGAATGAGCAGTTCTTC.

This chain links TRBV12-3 or TRBV12-4 with TRBJ1-2, with TRBD1 matching 8 bases. Trimming removed 6 bases from V and 8 bases from J; junction bases left unmatched: 8. This CDR3 is built from 13 residues. CDR3 amino acids: CASRPGQAAGYTF. The CDR3 coding sequence is TGTGCCAGCAGGCCGGGACAGGCGGCGGGCTACACCTTC.

The CDR3 nucleotides are TGTGCCACCAGCAGAGCGACAGGGCTAGGCGCTTTCTTT. This translates into CATSRATGLGAFF. The rearrangement joins TRBV15 to TRBJ1-1; 7 bases align to TRBD1. This CDR3 region has 13 residues. V gave up 1 base and J gave up 11 bases; unmatched junction bases: 7. The germline V gene encodes CDR1 LNHNV and CDR2 YYDKDF (reference sequence).

This rearrangement joins TRBV5-1 to TRBJ2-3; 9 nucleotides match TRBD2. The junction had 13 bases not matched to a gene; V was cut back by 7 bases and J by 4 bases. The CDR3 sequence is 16 residues long. The germline V gene encodes CDR1 SGHRS and CDR2 YFSETQ. The CDR3 nucleotides read TGCGCCAGCCATGGGCAGGCGGGGGGGCCCCCAGATACGCAGTATTTT. Protein product: CASHGQAGGPPDTQYF.

This clone has just one count. The V gene is TRBV6-5, the J gene TRBJ2-7, with 7 bases matching TRBD2. Germline V gives CDR1 MNHEY, CDR2 SVGAGI. Losses at the gene ends were 0 bases for V and 3 bases for J; bases not matched to a gene: 2. The CDR3 covers 14 residues. The CDR3 sequence is CASSYSWGGYEQYF. In DNA form, the CDR3 reads TGTGCCAGCAGTTACTCCTGGGGGGGCTACGAGCAGTACTTC.

This sequence joins TRBV3-1 (or the pseudogene TRBV3-2) and TRBJ1-3; 7 bases match TRBD1. The length of the CDR3 is 12 residues. The junction had 2 bases not matched to a gene; V was cut back by 8 bases and J by 4 bases. Germline V gene data show CDR1 as LGHDT and CDR2 as YNNKEL (reference sequence). Here the CDR3 reads CASGTAGNTIYF. In DNA form, the CDR3 reads TGTGCCAGCGGGACAGCCGGAAACACCATATATTTT.

This chain joins TRBV18 and TRBJ2-1; TRBD2 agrees at 8 bases. J gave up 3 bases and V 6 bases, and 7 bases lay outside the gene matches. Germline CDR1 is KGHSH and CDR2 is LQKENI. The CDR3 totals 15 residues. The CDR3 DNA sequence: TGTGCCAGCTCGGAACACGGGGGGGACTACAATGAGCAGTTCTTC. Protein product: CASSEHGGDYNEQFF.

The V call is TRBV19, the J call TRBJ1-2; D call uncertain. Germline CDR1 is LNHDA and CDR2 is SQIVND (reference sequence). V shed 3 bases and J shed 6 bases, with 11 bases lying between them. This CDR3 region has 13 residues. CDR3 protein: CASSMSGLHGYTF. The CDR3 DNA follows: TGTGCCAGTAGTATGTCTGGGCTCCATGGCTACACCTTC.

The J gene is TRBJ2-7, the V gene TRBV12-3 or TRBV12-4; TRBD1 matches at 10 bases. V gave up 10 bases and J gave up 4 bases; unmatched junction bases: 7. The CDR3 loop spans 13 amino acids. The DNA of the CDR3 is TGTGCCACCCAGCGACAGGGGGCTTACGAGCAGTACTTC. It encodes CATQRQGAYEQYF.

The gene calls are TRBV19 and TRBJ2-7; D is possibly TRBD2 (5 bases). The germline CDR1 and CDR2 sequences are LNHDA and SQIVND (reference sequence). The V gene lost 6 bases and the J gene lost 6 bases, with 9 bases spanning the gap. The CDR3 is 11 amino acids. The CDR3 region has the DNA TGTGCCAGTAGCCCGGGGTCCGAGCAGTACTTC. Translating gives CASSPGSEQYF.